This T cell receptor (beta chain) comes out of a study of CXCR3-negative and CXCR3-positive naive CD8 T cells. Study outcomes and limitations: Naive subsets had comparable surface CD5; TCR strength was inferred from TRB CDR3 properties. TRBV-TRBJ usage was alike in naive CXCR3-negative and CXCR3-positive cells but differed in memory cells. The TRB CDR3s that CXCR3-positive naive cells carried were more hydrophobic than those of CXCR3-negative naive cells.

Germline V gives CDR1 MGHRA, CDR2 YSYEKL. The CDR3 is 17 residues long. A note on this clonotype: Its antigen is currently unknown.

The method, 5' RACE with UMI labels, was used to prepare the TRB cDNA libraries. TCRdb derives one entry per CDR3 protein from the 5' RACE reads, leaving out DNA. The sample has 130,000 to 150,000 distinct CDR3 sequences; the top ten hold 0.25% to 0.3%. CD45RO-CCR7+CD27+CD95- characterized naive CD8+ T cells. This chain connects TRBV4-1 to TRBJ2-7; TCRdb proposes TRBD2, but this gene call is untestable without DNA. The TCR originated in a human donor in good health. Some clones in this sample may be carry-over from other donors' samples. Sample: naive CXCR3+ CD8+ T cells from blood. Subset denoted: CD45RO-CCR7+CD27+CD95- naive CD8+ T cells expressing CXCR3 (TNR3+). CDR3 amino acids: CASSQSVLEAGGDEQYF.